The 28 T cell receptor beta chains below were found in one sample sequenced in a study of cytomegalovirus exposure and HLA in healthy donors. It was with 60 Vbeta and 13 Jbeta primers that the PCR ran. TCRdb's copy holds only in-frame clones and misses some; the assay was immunoSEQ multiplex PCR. The sample's table shows some 120,000 clones. The source material was PBMCs. These receptor sequences come from a man between 18 and 35 years old in good health and CMV-seronegative.

This sequence joins TRBV15 and TRBJ2-7; 11 bases are a match to TRBD1. The germline CDR1 and CDR2 sequences are LNHNV and YYDKDF (reference sequence). Germline trimming cut 7 bases from V and 2 bases from J; bases unmatched to any gene: 10. The CDR3 has 16 amino acids. CDR3 sequence (DNA): TGTGCCACCACCTCCGGATCGGGACAGGGGGCCTACGAGCAGTACTTC. This gives the protein CATTSGSGQGAYEQYF.

This chain links TRBV30 with TRBJ2-7; 9 bases align to TRBD1. CDR1 and CDR2 from the germline V gene are GTSNPN and SVGIG (reference sequence). The CDR3 length is 17 residues. J was trimmed by 2 bases and V by 2 bases; bases with no gene match: 13. The CDR3 protein is CAWSRDRALVPAYEQYF. CDR3 coding DNA: TGTGCCTGGAGTAGGGACAGGGCGTTGGTCCCAGCCTACGAGCAGTACTTC.

J is TRBJ2-1 and V is TRBV9, with 14 bases aligning to TRBD2. The V gene end was trimmed by 4 bases and the J gene end by 6 bases; junction bases not matched to a gene: 12. CDR3 length: 18 residues. Germline V gene sequence: CDR1 SGDLS, CDR2 YYNGEE. Here the CDR3 DNA reads TGTGCCAGCAGCCAGGGACTAGCGGGGGCTCTATTTCCCAATGAGCAGTTCTTC. The encoded protein is CASSQGLAGALFPNEQFF.

The rearrangement uses TRBV11-2 and TRBJ1-1; unclear D gene. Germline V gene lookup returns CDR1 SGHAT and CDR2 FQNNGV. The CDR3 loop spans 13 amino acids. The V and J ends lost 3 bases and 3 bases respectively, with 8 bases between them. The CDR3 is CASSFWLDTEAFF. For the CDR3, the DNA is TGTGCCAGCAGCTTTTGGTTAGACACTGAAGCTTTCTTT.

The chain joins TRBV27 to TRBJ1-2, with TRBD1 matching over 7 bases. The CDR3 has 15 amino acids. Per germline, CDR1 MNHEY and CDR2 SMNVEV (reference sequence). V shed 6 bases, J shed 0 bases, and the junction held 7 bases outside the gene matches. The CDR3 nucleotides read TGTGCCAGCAGACCCTGGGACAGCGCTAACTATGGCTACACCTTC. This encodes CASRPWDSANYGYTF.

In DNA form, the CDR3 reads TGTGCCAGCAGTGATGATCTACCTCGGGCCTACGAGCAGTACTTC. Encoded protein: CASSDDLPRAYEQYF. The chain links TRBV6-1 to TRBJ2-7; no firm D call. CDR1 is MNHNS and CDR2 is SASEGT in the germline V gene. Trimming took off 3 bases at V and 2 bases at J, with 14 bases between the two ends. CDR3 length equals 15 residues.

The V call is TRBV30, the J call TRBJ2-2, with D possibly matching TRBD2 (5 bases). This CDR3 region has 13 residues. V was cut by 0 bases and J by 6 bases, with 8 bases left in between. The germline V gene encodes CDR1 GTSNPN and CDR2 SVGIG (reference sequence). CDR3 sequence: CAWSVLGAGELFF. CDR3 DNA: TGTGCCTGGAGTGTACTCGGGGCCGGGGAGCTGTTTTTT.

The chain uses TRBV5-1 and TRBJ2-3, with 10 bases identical to TRBD2. The germline CDR1 and CDR2 sequences are SGHRS and YFSETQ. This CDR3 comprises 17 residues. J gave up 1 base and V 4 bases, and 9 bases lay outside the gene matches. CDR3 bases: TGCGCCAGCAGCCTTCTAGGACTAGCGGACCGCACAGATACGCAGTATTTT. This encodes CASSLLGLADRTDTQYF.

The genes are TRBV15 and TRBJ1-5; D is unresolved. The length of the CDR3 is 16 residues. Germline V gives CDR1 LNHNV, CDR2 YYDKDF (reference sequence). V was trimmed by 1 base and J by 6 bases, leaving 16 bases between them. CDR3 sequence reads: CATSRASGGWSQPQHF. The CDR3 DNA reads TGTGCCACCAGCAGAGCCTCGGGTGGATGGAGTCAGCCCCAGCATTTT.

The rearrangement uses TRBV11-3 and TRBJ2-1; the match to TRBD2 covers 12 bases. V was pared by 5 bases and J by 6 bases, with 5 bases of the junction left unmatched. The CDR3 has 15 amino acids. Germline V CDR1 and CDR2: SGHNT, YENEEA. The DNA for the CDR3 is TGTGCCAGCAGCCAACCTAGCGGGGGGGCCAATGAGCAGTTCTTC. Its translation: CASSQPSGGANEQFF.

The chain joins TRBV5-1 to TRBJ1-4; D possibly corresponds to TRBD1 (5 bases). Germline values: CDR1 SGHRS, CDR2 YFSETQ. Between the trimmed V and J ends, which lost 4 bases and 5 bases, there was a span of 12 bases. The CDR3 totals 14 residues. The CDR3 protein is CASSADGQNEKLFF. The CDR3 DNA reads as TGCGCCAGCAGCGCAGACGGACAAAATGAAAAACTGTTTTTT.

V usage is TRBV4-1 and J usage is TRBJ1-2, with D unresolved. The CDR3 sequence is 15 residues long. V was shortened by 0 bases and J by 8 bases, with 16 bases between the two germline ends. Per the germline V gene, CDR1 is MGHRA and CDR2 is YSYEKL. The CDR3 nucleotides read TGCGCCAGCAGCCAAGAAGCACCCGAATTGAGGGGCTACACCTTC. It yields the protein CASSQEAPELRGYTF.

The chain couples TRBV6-1 to TRBJ2-7; D is unresolved. This CDR3 is 15 amino acids long. V was pared by 1 base and J by 4 bases, with 14 bases between. CDR1 and CDR2 from the germline V gene are MNHNS and SASEGT. The CDR3 region is CASSEGLESVYEQYF. CDR3 sequence (DNA): TGTGCCAGCAGTGAAGGGTTGGAGAGTGTATACGAGCAGTACTTC.

The chain has TRBV6-1 and TRBJ1-1, with TRBD1 as a possible D gene (5 bases). The CDR3 extends over 14 amino acids. V was shortened by 5 bases and J by 3 bases, with 13 bases between the two germline ends. Germline V gene lookup returns CDR1 MNHNS and CDR2 SASEGT. The CDR3 loop reads CASSPQVRDTEAFF. The CDR3 DNA reads as TGTGCCAGCAGTCCACAGGTCCGCGACACTGAAGCTTTCTTT.

V usage is TRBV18 and J usage is TRBJ2-5; D possibly corresponds to TRBD1 (7 bases). Germline CDR1 and CDR2: KGHSH and LQKENI. V lost 3 bases to trimming and J lost 5 bases, with 13 bases between them. The CDR3 covers 14 residues. CDR3 loop: CASSPTPGGETQYF. For the CDR3, the DNA is TGTGCCAGCTCACCTACTCCAGGGGGGGAGACCCAGTACTTC.

This chain links TRBV6-5 with TRBJ1-6; tentatively, D is TRBD1 (5 bases). V was trimmed by 8 bases and J by 7 bases, leaving 15 bases between them. This CDR3 is 14 amino acids long. CDR1 is MNHEY and CDR2 is SVGAGI in the germline V gene. The CDR3 nucleotides are TGTGCCAGCGAACAGTTTGGGGGGAATTCACCCCTCCACTTT. It specifies CASEQFGGNSPLHF.

This chain connects TRBV5-1 to TRBJ1-3; D is unresolved. The V end was cut by 4 bases, the J end by 4 bases, with 12 bases between. Germline V gives CDR1 SGHRS, CDR2 YFSETQ. The CDR3 sequence is 14 residues long. CDR3 DNA: TGCGCCAGCAGCCTGGTGCCGCGCGGAAACACCATATATTTT. Translated, it gives CASSLVPRGNTIYF.

The chain links TRBV5-1 to TRBJ1-3, with D possibly TRBD1 on 5 matching bases. Germline V CDR1 and CDR2: SGHRS, YFSETQ. The CDR3 extends over 16 amino acids. Between the trimmed V and J ends, which lost 7 bases and 0 bases, there was a span of 17 bases. The CDR3 DNA reads TGCGCCAGCCATTCAAACAGGCTCAGCTCTGGAAACACCATATATTTT. Protein product: CASHSNRLSSGNTIYF.

The chain links TRBV6-5 to TRBJ2-2, with a possible D match to TRBD2 (5 bases). The CDR3 has 15 amino acids. Per the germline V gene, CDR1 is MNHEY and CDR2 is SVGAGI. The germline V and J ends were trimmed by 0 bases and 8 bases, with 13 bases remaining between them. This CDR3 reads CASSYSSPGSGELFF. CDR3 nucleotides: TGTGCCAGCAGTTACTCATCCCCGGGGAGTGGGGAGCTGTTTTTT.

The chain is built from TRBV7-9 and TRBJ2-2, with a possible D match to TRBD1 (7 bases). The germline V gene encodes CDR1 SEHNR and CDR2 FQNEAQ (reference sequence). This CDR3 is built from 15 residues. The germline V and J ends were trimmed by 5 bases and 6 bases, with 16 bases remaining between them. CDR3 amino acids: CASSRADREAGELFF. In nucleotides, the CDR3 is TGTGCCAGCAGCCGCGCTGACAGGGAGGCCGGGGAGCTGTTTTTT. The entire variable domain, with the rest obtained from reference TRBV7-9 and TRBJ2-2, is as follows: DTGVSQNPRHKITKRGQNVTFRCDPISEHNRLYWYRQTLGQGPEFLTYFQNEAQLEKSRLLSDRFSAERPKGSFSTLEIQRTEQGDSAMYLCASSRADREAGELFFGEGSRLTVL.

The V gene is TRBV4-1, the J gene TRBJ2-7, with 7 bases fitting TRBD1. Germline lookup yields CDR1 MGHRA and CDR2 YSYEKL. The CDR3 has 16 amino acids. V lost 0 bases, J lost 3 bases, and 8 bases stayed unmatched. The CDR3 protein is CASSQDETAGGYEQYF. The CDR3 DNA follows: TGCGCCAGCAGCCAAGATGAGACGGCAGGGGGCTACGAGCAGTACTTC.

The chain employs TRBV27 and TRBJ1-5; no reliable D call. V was pared by 4 bases and J by 4 bases, with 11 bases between. Looked up from germline, CDR1 is MNHEY and CDR2 is SMNVEV (reference sequence). The length of the CDR3 is 14 residues. The CDR3 nucleotides are TGTGCCAGCAGTTCCGCAGGATGGAATCAGCCCCAGCATTTT. Translation gives CASSSAGWNQPQHF.

The gene calls are TRBV29-1 and TRBJ2-7; TRBD1 is a possible D gene (7 bases). V was shortened by 2 bases and J by 6 bases, with 11 bases between the two germline ends. Germline assignment: CDR1 SQVTM and CDR2 ANQGSEA. This CDR3 spans 12 amino acids. Here the CDR3 DNA reads TGCAGCGTTGAAAGGCAGGGGGGCGAGCAGTACTTC. Its protein is CSVERQGGEQYF.

This chain joins TRBV15 and TRBJ1-2, with 8 nucleotides matching TRBD1. The CDR3 contains 15 residues. Germline V CDR1 and CDR2: LNHNV, YYDKDF (reference sequence). The V and J ends lost 3 bases and 4 bases, in that order; junction bases with no gene match: 7. CDR3 amino acids: CATSREDRGSYGYTF. The CDR3 region has the DNA TGTGCCACCAGCAGGGAAGACAGGGGCAGCTATGGCTACACCTTC.

J is TRBJ2-2 and V is TRBV5-1; 7 bases map to TRBD1. The V gene's germline CDR1 is SGHRS and CDR2 YFSETQ. The ends lost 3 bases at V and 2 bases at J; junction bases unmatched: 7. The CDR3 is 16 residues long. The CDR3 DNA is TGCGCCAGCAGCTCCACCGGGACAGCCAACACCGGGGAGCTGTTTTTT. The encoded protein is CASSSTGTANTGELFF.

The chain links TRBV18 to TRBJ2-3; D gene unclear. Trimming removed 1 base at V and 4 bases at J, with 12 bases between. CDR1 and CDR2 (germline): KGHSH, LQKENI. The CDR3 has 15 amino acids. The CDR3 reads CASSPQARQADTQYF. Written as DNA, the CDR3 is TGTGCCAGCTCACCACAGGCAAGGCAGGCAGATACGCAGTATTTT.

The chain uses TRBV2 and TRBJ2-5; TRBD2 might be the D (6 bases). From germline, CDR1 is SNHLY and CDR2 FYNNEI. The CDR3 is made up of 16 amino acids. V was cut by 1 base and J by 1 base, with 13 bases left in between. The CDR3 DNA is TGTGCCAGCAGTGAAGTCCGCTGGGACTTCCAAGAGACCCAGTACTTC. It yields the protein CASSEVRWDFQETQYF.

The CDR3 DNA follows: TGTGCCAGCTCACTTGTTGGACCGACAGGGGTTACCAACTATGGCTACACCTTC. This translates into CASSLVGPTGVTNYGYTF. This chain uses TRBV18 with TRBJ1-2, with TRBD1 matching 8 bases. The CDR3 has 18 residues. Looked up from germline, CDR1 is KGHSH and CDR2 is LQKENI. J gave up 2 bases and V 4 bases, and 15 bases lay outside the gene matches.